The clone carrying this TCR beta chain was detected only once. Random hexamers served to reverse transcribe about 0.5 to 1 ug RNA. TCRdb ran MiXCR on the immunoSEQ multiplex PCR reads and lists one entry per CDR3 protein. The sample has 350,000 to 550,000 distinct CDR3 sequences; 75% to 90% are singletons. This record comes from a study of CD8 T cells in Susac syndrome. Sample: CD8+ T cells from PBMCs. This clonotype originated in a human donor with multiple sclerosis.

The CDR3 region is CASKATEYSNQPQHF. In DNA form, the CDR3 reads TGCGCCAGCAAGGCGACAGAATATAGCAATCAGCCCCAGCATTTT. The gene calls are TRBV10-2 and TRBJ1-5, with D perhaps matching TRBD1 (5 bases). Germline-derived CDR1 and CDR2 are WSHSY and SAAADI. The CDR3 consists of 15 residues. The germline V and J ends were trimmed by 7 bases and 0 bases, with 13 bases remaining between them.